This T cell receptor beta chain was recorded in a study of Graves' ophthalmopathy and Graves' hyperthyroidism. General study results and limits: Ophthalmopathy progression was predicted with roughly 68% sensitivity and about 72% specificity.

Amplified material comprised TCR beta CDR3 regions derived from RNA transcripts. Second-round multiplex PCR came after first-round RT-PCR with HTBI primers. TCRdb ran MiXCR on the multiplex PCR reads and lists one entry per CDR3 protein. This sample has about 700,000 distinct CDR3 sequences, with 40% found just once. Trimming took 9 bases from V and 1 from J, leaving 15 bases between them. CDR1 SNHLY and CDR2 FYNNEI come from the germline V gene. The CDR3 extends over 14 amino acids. Comments on this clonotype: Its target is unknown.

The sequence derives from an adult man with Graves' ophthalmopathy. Sample: peripheral blood. This chain joins TRBV2 and TRBJ1-2; D is perhaps TRBD1 (6 bases). The CDR3 region is CASEPGTLNYGYTF. CDR3 nucleotides: TGTGCCAGTGAACCCGGGACACTTAACTATGGCTACACCTTC. The variable domain in full, completed from reference TRBV2 and TRBJ1-2, reads EPEVTQTPSHQVTQMGQEVILRCVPISNHLYFYWYRQILGQKVEFLVSFYNNEISEKSEIFDDQFSVERPDGSNFTLKIRSTKLEDSAMYFCASEPGTLNYGYTFGSGTRLTVV.